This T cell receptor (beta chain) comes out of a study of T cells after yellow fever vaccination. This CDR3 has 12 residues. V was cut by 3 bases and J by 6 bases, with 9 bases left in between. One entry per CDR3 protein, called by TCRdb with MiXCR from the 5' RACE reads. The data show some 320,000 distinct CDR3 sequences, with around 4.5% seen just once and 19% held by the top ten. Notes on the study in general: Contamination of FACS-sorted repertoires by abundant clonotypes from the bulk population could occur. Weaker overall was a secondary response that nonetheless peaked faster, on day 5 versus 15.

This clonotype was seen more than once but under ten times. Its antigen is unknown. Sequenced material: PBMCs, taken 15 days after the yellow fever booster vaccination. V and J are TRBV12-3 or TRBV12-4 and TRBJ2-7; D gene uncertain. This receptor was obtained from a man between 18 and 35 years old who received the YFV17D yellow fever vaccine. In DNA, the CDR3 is TGTGCCAGCAGTTTGATGGGCATCGAGCAGTACTTC. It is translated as CASSLMGIEQYF.